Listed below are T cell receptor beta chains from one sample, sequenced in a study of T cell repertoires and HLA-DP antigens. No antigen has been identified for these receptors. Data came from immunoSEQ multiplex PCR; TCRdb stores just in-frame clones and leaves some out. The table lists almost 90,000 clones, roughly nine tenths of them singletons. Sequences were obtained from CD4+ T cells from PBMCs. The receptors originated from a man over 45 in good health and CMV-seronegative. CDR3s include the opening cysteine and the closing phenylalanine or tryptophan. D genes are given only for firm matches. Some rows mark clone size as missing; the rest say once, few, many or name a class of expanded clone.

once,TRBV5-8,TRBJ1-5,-,TGTGCCAGCAGCTTCCACGACAGCAATCAGCCCCAGCATTTT,CASSFHDSNQPQHF
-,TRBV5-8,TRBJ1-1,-,TGTGCCAGCAACGTGGGGTGGGGCACTGAAGCTTTCTTT,CASNVGWGTEAFF
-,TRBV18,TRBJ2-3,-,TGTGCCAGCTTAAGGACGCAAACAGATACGCAGTATTTT,CASLRTQTDTQYF
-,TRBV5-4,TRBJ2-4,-,TGTGCCAGCAGCTTGGCAGGGTTCGACATTCAGTACTTC,CASSLAGFDIQYF
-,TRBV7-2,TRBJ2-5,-,TGTGCCAGCAGCTTAGCACCCGGTCTAATCGGACAAGAGACCCAGTACTTC,CASSLAPGLIGQETQYF
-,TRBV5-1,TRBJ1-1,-,TGCGCCAGCAGCTTCAGGGTGAACACTGAAGCTTTCTTT,CASSFRVNTEAFF
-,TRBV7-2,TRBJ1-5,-,TGTGCCAGCAGCTTAGATTTAGGGGGGCCTTATCAGCCCCAGCATTTT,CASSLDLGGPYQPQHF
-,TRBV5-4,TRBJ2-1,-,TGTGCCAGCCAACCCCAGGGGTGGTCCTACAATGAGCAGTTCTTC,CASQPQGWSYNEQFF
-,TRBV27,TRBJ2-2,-,TGTGCCAGCAGTTTCTCATCTTGGCCGACCGGGGAGCTGTTTTTT,CASSFSSWPTGELFF
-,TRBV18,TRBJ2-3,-,TGTGCCAGCTCACCGGCCTCTAGCACAGATACGCAGTATTTT,CASSPASSTDTQYF
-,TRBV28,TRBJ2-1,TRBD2,TGTGCCAGCAGTTTCGGGGGGACTAGCGGGAACAATGAGCAGTTCTTC,CASSFGGTSGNNEQFF
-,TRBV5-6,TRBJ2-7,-,TGTGCCAGCAGCTTGGCGGCAGGGTGGAAGCAGTACTTC,CASSLAAGWKQYF
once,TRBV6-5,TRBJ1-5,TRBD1,TGTGCCAGCAGAAGGGACAGAGACACCTCGCCCCAGCATTTT,CASRRDRDTSPQHF
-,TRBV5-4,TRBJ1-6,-,TGTGCCAGCAGCCCTTCCGGGGGGCTTTCCTCCTATAATTCACCCCTCCACTTT,CASSPSGGLSSYNSPLHF
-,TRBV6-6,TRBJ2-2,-,TGTGCCACCGTTAGACTAGCGAACACCGGGGAGCTGTTTTTT,CATVRLANTGELFF
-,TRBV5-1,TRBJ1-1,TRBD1,TGCGCCAGCAGCCCCTGGACAGGGAGATTGAACACTGAAGCTTTCTTT,CASSPWTGRLNTEAFF
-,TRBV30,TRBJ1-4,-,TGTGCCTGGAGTGTACGAGAAAATGAAAAACTGTTTTTT,CAWSVRENEKLFF
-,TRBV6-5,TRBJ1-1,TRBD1,TGTGCCAGCACCCGAGGGGGCTTGAACACTGAAGCTTTCTTT,CASTRGGLNTEAFF
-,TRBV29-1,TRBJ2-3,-,TGCAGCGTCGACCACGGGAGCACAGATACGCAGTATTTT,CSVDHGSTDTQYF